This TCR beta chain was identified during a study of cytomegalovirus exposure and HLA in healthy donors. Findings of the study overall: The presence/absence work took it that sequencing depth was about the same across donors.

The CDR3 sequence is 11 residues long. Between the trimmed V and J ends, which lost 6 bases and 6 bases, there was a span of 8 bases. CDR1 is MNHEY and CDR2 is SVGAGI in the germline V gene. The PCR had 60 Vbeta and 13 Jbeta primers. The assay was immunoSEQ multiplex PCR, and TCRdb's table has in-frame clones only and misses some. Of tens of thousands of clones in the sample, more than 75% are singletons; the top ten hold roughly 14%. Concerning this clone itself: Its antigen is as yet unknown.

The clonotype originates from a woman in her forties in good health and CMV-seropositive. The sequenced sample consisted of PBMCs. The genes are TRBV6-5 and TRBJ1-1; unclear D gene. The CDR3 region has the DNA TGTGCCAGCAGACAAAACGCTGAAGCTTTCTTT. Encoded protein: CASRQNAEAFF.